The 27 T cell receptor beta chains below come from one sample, sequenced in a study of shared clonotypes between healthy human individuals. It was CD45RO-negative cells, positively selected for CCR7, that made up naive CD8 cells, with terminally differentiated effector memory CD45RA+ cells excluded. TCRdb's table, derived via immunoSEQ multiplex PCR, lists solely in-frame clones and lacks some. The sample yields roughly 2 million clones, approximately 94% seen once. Sequencing was done on a sample of naive CD8+ T cells sorted from blood. These receptors all come from a man aged 18 to 30 in good health.

The V and J genes are TRBV27 and TRBJ2-1; tentatively, D is TRBD2 (5 bases). Germline V CDR1 and CDR2: MNHEY, SMNVEV (reference sequence). Trimming took off 4 bases at V and 8 bases at J, with 12 bases between the two ends. This CDR3 contains 13 residues. The CDR3 spells CASSWRGIYEQFF. CDR3 DNA sequence: TGTGCCAGCAGTTGGAGAGGGATATATGAGCAGTTCTTC.

The V gene is TRBV6-1, the J gene TRBJ1-4, with unresolved D. V was pared by 2 bases and J by 8 bases, with 12 bases between. Germline V lookup: CDR1 MNHNS, CDR2 SASEGT. The CDR3 is 14 amino acids. In DNA, the CDR3 is TGTGCCAGCAGTGAATTAACGGGTCGGGAAAAACTGTTTTTT. Residues: CASSELTGREKLFF.

A note on this clone: Other DNA sequences in this sample translate to the same CDR3. The chain recombines TRBV28 with TRBJ1-5; 9 bases match TRBD1. The CDR3 runs 15 residues. With 2 bases clipped from V and 4 bases from J, the junction kept 3 bases outside the gene matches. Germline-derived CDR1 and CDR2 are MDHEN and SYDVKM. CDR3 loop: CASSLEGQGNQPQHF. CDR3 sequence (DNA): TGTGCCAGCAGTTTAGAGGGACAGGGAAATCAGCCCCAGCATTTT.

This clone has only one observation. This rearrangement joins TRBV11-2 to TRBJ2-5; 9 bases fit TRBD1. With V trimmed by 5 bases and J by 3 bases, 4 bases remained unmatched. The CDR3 is made up of 14 amino acids. The germline CDR1 and CDR2 sequences are SGHAT and FQNNGV. The CDR3 DNA is TGTGCCAGCAGCGCGAGGGACAGGGAAGAGACCCAGTACTTC. This translates into CASSARDREETQYF.

Comment on this clone: This sample includes further DNA sequences coding for the same CDR3. The chain is built from TRBV6-1 and TRBJ2-7, with no clear D. This CDR3 is built from 14 residues. CDR1 is MNHNS and CDR2 is SASEGT in the germline V gene. V lost 1 base, J lost 0 bases, and 7 bases lay in between. As DNA, the CDR3 is TGTGCCAGCAGTGAAGAAGGCAGCTCCTACGAGCAGTACTTC. Translating gives CASSEEGSSYEQYF.

The chain uses TRBV11-2 and TRBJ1-4, with TRBD1 matching 12 bases. The CDR3 loop spans 16 amino acids. Germline V gene sequence: CDR1 SGHAT, CDR2 FQNNGV. Trimming at V came to 5 bases and at J to 8 bases, leaving 9 bases not matched to a gene. The CDR3 region is CASSPGGTGGLEKLFF. Written as DNA, the CDR3 is TGTGCCAGCAGCCCCGGGGGGACAGGGGGCTTGGAAAAACTGTTTTTT. The full variable domain, completed using reference TRBV11-2 and TRBJ1-4, is EAGVAQSPRYKIIEKRQSVAFWCNPISGHATLYWYQQILGQGPKLLIQFQNNGVVDDSQLPKDRFSAERLKGVDSTLKIQPAKLEDSAVYLCASSPGGTGGLEKLFFGSGTQLSVL.

The rearrangement joins TRBV2 to TRBJ2-4; possible D gene TRBD1, 6 bases. Looked up from germline, CDR1 is SNHLY and CDR2 is FYNNEI. This CDR3 comprises 13 residues. Trimming took off 9 bases at V and 5 bases at J, with 14 bases between the two ends. The CDR3 region has the DNA TGTGCCAGTTTACAGGGACGAGAAAACATTCAGTACTTC. Residues: CASLQGRENIQYF. The full variable domain, completed using reference TRBV2 and TRBJ2-4, is EPEVTQTPSHQVTQMGQEVILRCVPISNHLYFYWYRQILGQKVEFLVSFYNNEISEKSEIFDDQFSVERPDGSNFTLKIRSTKLEDSAMYFCASLQGRENIQYFGAGTRLSVL.

This sequence joins TRBV9 and TRBJ1-2, with 9 bases lining up with TRBD1. The V segment lost 3 bases and the J segment 7 bases; nucleotides outside the gene matches: 10. The CDR3 is made up of 15 amino acids. Looked up from germline, CDR1 is SGDLS and CDR2 is YYNGEE. The CDR3 DNA reads as TGTGCCAGCAGCGAAACCGGGACAGGGATATCTGGCTACACCTTC. Translating it yields CASSETGTGISGYTF.

The chain links TRBV7-9 to TRBJ2-3, with 8 bases fitting TRBD2. The V gene end was trimmed by 5 bases and the J gene end by 3 bases; junction bases not matched to a gene: 10. There are 16 residues in the CDR3. Germline V lookup: CDR1 SEHNR, CDR2 FQNEAQ (reference sequence). The chain's CDR3 is CASSLTQRGWTDTQYF. The CDR3 DNA reads as TGTGCCAGCAGCCTGACCCAGCGGGGGTGGACAGATACGCAGTATTTT.

This chain links TRBV9 with TRBJ2-5, with no clear D. V lost 4 bases to trimming and J lost 2 bases, with 12 bases between them. The germline V gene has CDR1 SGDLS and CDR2 YYNGEE. The CDR3 covers 14 residues. CDR3 sequence (DNA): TGTGCCAGCAGCCCCGGACCAAATCAAGAGACCCAGTACTTC. This gives the protein CASSPGPNQETQYF.

To note about this clone: In the same sample, other DNA sequences code for this CDR3. V and J are TRBV4-1 and TRBJ2-2, with 7 bases identical to TRBD1. Trimming cost V 2 bases and J 6 bases; bases outside gene matches: 3. The CDR3 spans 14 residues. Germline V gene sequence: CDR1 MGHRA, CDR2 YSYEKL. The CDR3 spells CASSQRQGAGELFF. CDR3 sequence (DNA): TGCGCCAGCAGCCAACGGCAGGGGGCCGGGGAGCTGTTTTTT.

The genes are TRBV28 and TRBJ1-5, with TRBD1 matching 8 bases. The length of the CDR3 is 16 residues. CDR1 and CDR2 from the germline V gene are MDHEN and SYDVKM. With V trimmed by 6 bases and J by 3 bases, 10 bases remained unmatched. CDR3 protein: CASRIQGGALNQPQHF. CDR3 DNA sequence: TGTGCCAGCAGGATACAGGGGGGGGCCCTCAATCAGCCCCAGCATTTT.

This clone was counted a few times. Distinct nucleotide sequences in the sample also encode this CDR3. This chain joins TRBV11-2 and TRBJ1-5; no clear D gene. The CDR3 is 12 amino acids. CDR1 and CDR2 (germline): SGHAT, FQNNGV. V was cut by 1 base and J by 7 bases, with 5 bases left in between. DNA of the CDR3: TGTGCCAGCAGCTTAGGCGGGCAGCCCCAGCATTTT. This gives the protein CASSLGGQPQHF.

The chain is built from TRBV9 and TRBJ2-7; tentative D call: TRBD2 (6 bases). Trimming left V 4 bases short and J 0 bases short, with 14 bases between. Germline loops: CDR1 SGDLS, CDR2 YYNGEE. The CDR3 loop spans 15 amino acids. CDR3 sequence (DNA): TGTGCCAGCAGCTTGAGCCCGGGAGACTCCTACGAGCAGTACTTC. This sequence encodes CASSLSPGDSYEQYF.

The chain has TRBV6-1 and TRBJ2-7; 8 bases fit TRBD2. CDR3 length: 16 residues. Germline CDR1 MNHNS, CDR2 SASEGT. Trimming removed 0 bases from V and 4 bases from J; junction bases left unmatched: 8. The CDR3 loop reads CASSEALGGGTYEQYF. DNA for the CDR3: TGTGCCAGCAGTGAAGCGCTGGGCGGGGGGACATACGAGCAGTACTTC.

A word on this clone: Other DNA variants within this sample encode the same CDR3. The J gene is TRBJ2-7, the V gene TRBV19; no firm D call. This CDR3 has 12 amino acids. The V gene lost 6 bases and the J gene lost 2 bases, with 8 bases spanning the gap. Germline V gene sequence: CDR1 LNHDA, CDR2 SQIVND (reference sequence). The CDR3: CASSPGTYEQYF. The CDR3, as DNA: TGTGCCAGTAGCCCCGGTACCTACGAGCAGTACTTC.

The chain uses TRBV18 and TRBJ2-2, with D uncertain. CDR1 is KGHSH, CDR2 LQKENI, per germline. CDR3 length: 11 residues. Trimming removed 4 bases from V and 6 bases from J, with 3 bases in between. The CDR3, as DNA: TGTGCCAGCTCACAGTCCGGGGAGCTGTTTTTT. Translating gives CASSQSGELFF.

The chain uses TRBV7-2 and TRBJ2-5; D may be TRBD1 (6 bases). The CDR3 loop spans 14 amino acids. V gave up 4 bases and J gave up 5 bases, with 14 bases separating them. Germline assignment: CDR1 SGHTA and CDR2 FQGNSA. The CDR3 spells CASSSIQGWETQYF. The CDR3 DNA sequence: TGTGCCAGCAGCTCGATACAGGGTTGGGAGACCCAGTACTTC.

The chain combines TRBV11-2 with TRBJ2-5, with a weak D call TRBD2 (5 bases). V was trimmed by 0 bases and J by 2 bases, leaving 7 bases between them. CDR3 length equals 14 residues. CDR1 and CDR2 from the germline V gene are SGHAT and FQNNGV. CDR3 bases: TGTGCCAGCAGCTTAGACGAGGGACAAGAGACCCAGTACTTC. Its protein product is CASSLDEGQETQYF.

The rearrangement uses TRBV6-5 and TRBJ2-1; D uncertain. This CDR3 is 13 amino acids long. V was shortened by 0 bases and J by 9 bases, with 9 bases between the two germline ends. Germline V gene data show CDR1 as MNHEY and CDR2 as SVGAGI. Here the CDR3 reads CASSYSSSSEQFF. As DNA, the CDR3 is TGTGCCAGCAGTTACTCGAGTAGCAGTGAGCAGTTCTTC.

The V gene is TRBV5-4, the J gene TRBJ2-3; D might be TRBD2 (6 bases). Trimming stripped 0 bases from V and 6 bases from J, with 11 bases between. Germline V gene data show CDR1 as SGHNT and CDR2 as YYREEE (reference sequence). The CDR3 spans 14 residues. CDR3 in DNA: TGTGCCAGCAGCTTGGCGGGAGAAGGCGATACGCAGTATTTT. Translated: CASSLAGEGDTQYF. Full variable domain (outside the CDR3, taken from reference TRBV5-4 and TRBJ2-3): ETGVTQSPTHLIKTRGQQVTLRCSSQSGHNTVSWYQQALGQGPQFIFQYYREEENGRGNFPPRFSGLQFPNYSSELNVNALELDDSALYLCASSLAGEGDTQYFGPGTRLTVL.

V and J are TRBV11-2 and TRBJ1-2; D remains unclear. In germline, CDR1 is SGHAT, CDR2 FQNNGV. CDR3 length equals 13 residues. V dropped 1 base and J dropped 3 bases, with 6 bases sitting between them. In DNA, the CDR3 is TGTGCCAGCAGCTTAGGGACCTACTATGGCTACACCTTC. Its protein product is CASSLGTYYGYTF.

V usage is TRBV7-8 and J usage is TRBJ2-3; unclear D gene. Per the germline V gene, CDR1 is SGHVS and CDR2 is FQNEAQ. The length of the CDR3 is 10 residues. Trimming left V 6 bases short and J 11 bases short, with 9 bases between. CDR3 DNA sequence: TGTGCCAGCAGTATGACTGAGCAGTATTTT. As protein: CASSMTEQYF.

This clone was seen more than once but under ten times. This rearrangement joins TRBV5-8 to TRBJ1-5; perhaps TRBD1 as D (6 bases). The V end lost 4 bases, the J end lost 5 bases, and 16 bases lay between the germline ends. Germline V gives CDR1 SGHTS, CDR2 YDEGEE. This CDR3 has 15 amino acids. In DNA, the CDR3 is TGTGCCAGCAGCCCCGGGCAGGGGAACCATCAGCCCCAGCATTTT. Amino acids: CASSPGQGNHQPQHF. The full variable domain, with the rest looked up from reference TRBV5-8 and TRBJ1-5, is EAGVTQSPTHLIKTRGQQATLRCSPISGHTSVYWYQQALGLGLQFLLWYDEGEERNRGNFPPRFSGRQFPNYSSELNVNALELEDSALYLCASSPGQGNHQPQHFGDGTRLSIL.

The chain is built from TRBV10-3 and TRBJ2-1; D call uncertain. The CDR3 covers 16 residues. From germline, CDR1 is ENHRY and CDR2 SYGVKD. The ends were cut back, 3 bases at V and 4 bases at J, with 16 bases in the middle. CDR3 DNA: TGTGCCATCAGTGACCTTCAAAATCGGGCGTACAATGAGCAGTTCTTC. It codes for CAISDLQNRAYNEQFF.

The chain uses TRBV27 and TRBJ2-4, with 8 nucleotides matching TRBD1. The trim removed 6 bases at V and 15 bases at J, leaving 13 bases unmatched. The germline V gene has CDR1 MNHEY and CDR2 SMNVEV (reference sequence). This CDR3 spans 13 amino acids. The CDR3 reads CASSRQGALILYF. As DNA, the CDR3 is TGTGCCAGCAGCCGGCAGGGGGCGCTGATTTTGTACTTC.

The V and J genes are TRBV11-3 and TRBJ2-5, with a weak D call TRBD1 (5 bases). Trimming stripped 4 bases from V and 0 bases from J, with 12 bases between. The CDR3 length is 15 residues. Germline V gene sequence: CDR1 SGHNT, CDR2 YENEEA. The DNA for the CDR3 is TGTGCCAGCAGCTCACCCTTGGACAACCAAGAGACCCAGTACTTC. Protein sequence: CASSSPLDNQETQYF.